These T cell receptor beta chains were read from a single sample in a study of blood T cell repertoires in COVID-19. Generated by immunoSEQ multiplex PCR, the TCRdb table keeps only in-frame clones and is missing some. The table includes fewer than 40,000 clones, more than 65% detected once. The sequencing input was peripheral blood. These TCRs come from a man aged 70-80 years with COVID-19, enrolled during active disease. Each CDR3 is given with its conserved first and last residue. The D gene is left open where the match is weak. Clone sizes are given selectively: once, few, many, or a class where the clone is expanded.

>TRBJ2-7|TRBV6-5|TRBD1|NA
CASSLSGGGYEQYF
TGTGCCAGCAGTCTGTCAGGGGGCGGCTACGAGCAGTACTTC
>TRBJ1-2|TRBV6-1|TRBD1|NA
CASSATGTGLLIANYGYTF
TGTGCCAGCAGTGCGACCGGGACAGGCCTCCTTATCGCTAACTATGGCTACACCTTC
>TRBJ2-3|TRBV28|TRBD2|NA
CASSTSGPGDTQYF
TGTGCCAGCTCCACTAGCGGGCCCGGGGATACGCAGTATTTT
>TRBJ1-2|TRBV2|NA|NA
CASSESGGYYGYTF
TGTGCCAGCAGTGAATCGGGTGGTTACTATGGCTACACCTTC
>TRBJ1-5|TRBV5-1|NA|once
CASSSGGASNQPQHF
TGCGCCAGCAGCTCTGGTGGGGCTAGCAATCAGCCCCAGCATTTT
>TRBJ2-1|TRBV20-1|TRBD2|NA
CSASLLAGTNEQFF
TGCAGTGCTAGTTTGCTAGCGGGAACCAATGAGCAGTTCTTC
>TRBJ1-1|TRBV9|TRBD1|NA
CASSPGQGGTEAFF
TGTGCCAGCAGCCCGGGACAGGGGGGAACTGAAGCTTTCTTT
>TRBJ2-2|TRBV14|TRBD2|NA
CASSREGVTGELFF
TGTGCCAGCAGCCGGGAGGGAGTCACCGGGGAGCTGTTTTTT
>TRBJ1-2|TRBV3-1/TRBV3-2|NA|NA
CASSNGPANHGYTF
TGTGCCAGCAGCAACGGTCCCGCGAACCATGGCTACACCTTC
>TRBJ1-3|TRBV2|NA|NA
CASSEDRVGNTIYF
TGTGCCAGCAGTGAAGACAGGGTCGGAAACACCATATATTTT
>TRBJ1-4|TRBV5-6|TRBD1|once
CASSLGQGRDEKLFF
TGTGCCAGCAGCCTAGGACAGGGTCGGGATGAAAAACTGTTTTTT